Here is one T cell receptor (beta chain) with its context. The entry originates in a study of OX40 agonist ivuxolimab in advanced cancers. The CDR3 is 14 residues long. CDR1 is SGHRS and CDR2 is YFSETQ in the germline V gene. V lost 4 bases and J 4 bases, leaving 14 bases between the germline ends. Produced via immunoSEQ multiplex PCR; TCRdb's table is partial and in-frame only. Of approximately 91,000 clones listed, around 85% were seen once; the top ten hold just under 2%. The chain has TRBV5-1 and TRBJ2-5; D may be TRBD2 (6 bases). This receptor was obtained from an adult with an advanced solid tumor such as melanoma, head and neck, liver or kidney cancer. This material consisted of CD4+ or CD8+ T cells sorted from blood, taken in a trial of the OX40 agonist ivuxolimab. CDR3 region: CASSPTGERETQYF. As DNA, the CDR3 is TGCGCCAGCAGCCCCACGGGAGAGAGAGAGACCCAGTACTTC.